This T cell receptor beta chain was observed in a study of T cell responses to AZD1222 COVID-19 vaccine. Trimming removed 1 base from V and 1 base from J, with 5 bases in between. Per the germline V gene, CDR1 is SGHRS and CDR2 is YFSETQ. This CDR3 has 13 amino acids. Assay used: immunoSEQ multiplex PCR; TCRdb lists only in-frame clones, some missing. The repertoire includes about 110,000 clones, more than 85% of them detected once, and about 1.2% sits in the top ten. The TCR sequence derives from an adult in good health. The chain couples TRBV5-1 to TRBJ1-1; D ambiguous. The sample was peripheral blood, taken on day 0 of AZD1222 vaccination. The CDR3 sequence: CASSLTRNTEAFF. CDR3 coding DNA: TGCGCCAGCAGCTTGACAAGGAACACTGAAGCTTTCTTT.